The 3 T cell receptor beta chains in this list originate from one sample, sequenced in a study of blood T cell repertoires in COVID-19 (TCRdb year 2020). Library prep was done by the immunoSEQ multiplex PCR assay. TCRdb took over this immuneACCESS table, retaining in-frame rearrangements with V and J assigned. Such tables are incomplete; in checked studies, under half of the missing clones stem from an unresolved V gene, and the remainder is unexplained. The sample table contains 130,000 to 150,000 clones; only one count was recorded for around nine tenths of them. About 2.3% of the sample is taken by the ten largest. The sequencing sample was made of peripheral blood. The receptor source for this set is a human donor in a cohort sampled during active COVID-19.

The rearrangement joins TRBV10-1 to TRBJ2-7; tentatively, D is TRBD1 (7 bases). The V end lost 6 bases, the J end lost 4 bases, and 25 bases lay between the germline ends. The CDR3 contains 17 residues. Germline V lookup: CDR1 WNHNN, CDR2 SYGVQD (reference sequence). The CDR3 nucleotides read TGCGCCAGCAGCCCGCTTGAACAGGGGACTCAAGGATACGAGCAGTACTTC. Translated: CASSPLEQGTQGYEQYF.

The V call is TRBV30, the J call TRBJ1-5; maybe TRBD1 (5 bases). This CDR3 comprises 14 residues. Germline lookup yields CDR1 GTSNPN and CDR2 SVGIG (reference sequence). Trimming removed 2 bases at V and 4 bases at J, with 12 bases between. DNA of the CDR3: TGTGCCTGGAGTCCGGGACTGACAAATCAGCCCCAGCATTTT. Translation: CAWSPGLTNQPQHF.

The chain's CDR3 is CAWSGQGAMGEKLFF. The CDR3 nucleotides read TGTGCCTGGAGTGGACAGGGGGCGATGGGAGAAAAACTGTTTTTT. The chain recombines TRBV30 with TRBJ1-4, with TRBD1 identical over 10 bases. Germline V gene data show CDR1 as GTSNPN and CDR2 as SVGIG (reference sequence). V trimming: 1 base; J trimming: 8 bases; junction bases outside the gene matches: 7. There are 15 residues in the CDR3.